This T cell receptor beta chain comes out of a study of T cells after posttransplantation cyclophosphamide. General observations from the study: Skin or GI-infiltrating T cells shared few TRB sequences with blood. After PTCy, TRB diversity resembled that of CNI/methotrexate controls. Donor CD8+ memory clones often dominated recipient blood repertoires at later times.

Points on this clone: Antigen specificity is unknown.

The CDR3 extends over 13 amino acids. V trimming: 7 bases; J trimming: 7 bases; junction bases outside the gene matches: 4. Germline CDR1 and CDR2: ENHRY and SYGVKD. Sequencing was performed with immunoSEQ multiplex PCR; in TCRdb, only in-frame clones are kept and a portion is missing. The repertoire holds fewer than 25,000 clones, with roughly 86% as singletons. The J gene is TRBJ1-6, the V gene TRBV10-3; TRBD1 aligns across 7 bases. This TCR was recovered from a woman aged 55-70 years with a blood cancer, CMV-positive, and with a related stem cell donor. Specimen: PBMCs. CDR3: CAIKGARNSPLHF. CDR3 nucleotide sequence: TGTGCCATCAAGGGGGCCAGAAATTCACCCCTCCACTTT.